This TCR beta chain was identified during a study of CD8+ T cells in alopecia areata. General study points: Lesional scalp exceeded normal scalp in clonality, especially in alopecia totalis/universalis. Scalp sample sequencing also detects resident alphabeta T cells of normal skin.

The investigators collected lesional scalp punch biopsies and peripheral blood from alopecia areata patients. T lymphocytes (CD4+ and CD8+) were sorted from PBMCs. Following RNA extraction, reverse transcription yielded cDNA that acted as the sequencing template. Libraries were prepared by immunoSEQ multiplex PCR; TCRdb keeps only in-frame clonotypes and omits some of them. In the table there are roughly 60,000 clones, roughly 46% of which are singletons. Concerning this clone: Its antigen is not identified.

In germline, CDR1 is SGHAT, CDR2 FQNNGV. Trimming took 3 bases from V and 3 from J; bases not matched to a gene: 9. The CDR3 length is 16 residues. The V call is TRBV11-2, the J call TRBJ2-5; TRBD2 aligns across 8 bases. The TCR comes from a human donor with alopecia areata. Sample: NKG2D-low CD8+ T cells sorted from blood. CDR3 loop: CASSFAAGGVEETQYF. The CDR3 nucleotides are TGTGCCAGCAGCTTTGCCGCGGGGGGAGTCGAAGAGACCCAGTACTTC.